The 18 T cell receptor beta chains presented below share a single source sample, sequenced in a study of CD8 T cells in Susac syndrome. Random hexamers were used to reverse transcribe the RNA input (roughly 0.5 to 1 ug). From the immunoSEQ multiplex PCR reads, TCRdb called clonotypes with MiXCR, one entry per CDR3 protein. The repertoire has 350,000 to 550,000 distinct CDR3 sequences, around 85% of them found once; the top ten carry roughly 0.11%. The sequenced material came from CD8+ T cells from PBMCs. Receptor source: a human donor with multiple sclerosis.

The chain couples TRBV27 to TRBJ1-4; tentatively, D is TRBD1 (6 bases). The germline gives CDR1 MNHEY, CDR2 SMNVEV (reference sequence). The V and J ends lost 2 bases and 5 bases respectively, with 15 bases between them. This CDR3 has 16 residues. In nucleotides, the CDR3 is TGTGCCAGCAGTTTAAAAGGGGGGAGTCCAAATGAAAAACTGTTTTTT. It is translated as CASSLKGGSPNEKLFF.

The chain recombines TRBV27 with TRBJ1-1; 10 nucleotides agree with TRBD1. The J segment lost 1 base and the V segment lost 6 bases, leaving 5 bases of the junction unmatched. The CDR3 has 15 amino acids. From germline, CDR1 is MNHEY and CDR2 SMNVEV (reference sequence). The CDR3 DNA reads as TGTGCCAGCAGCCTGACAGGGGGCGGGAACACTGAAGCTTTCTTT. Protein sequence: CASSLTGGGNTEAFF.

The chain couples TRBV6-6 to TRBJ2-7; 7 positions agree with TRBD2. CDR1 and CDR2 (germline): MNHNY, SVGAGI (reference sequence). The V segment lost 3 bases and the J segment 0 bases; nucleotides outside the gene matches: 8. This CDR3 has 16 residues. The chain's CDR3 is CASSYVETSLSYEQYF. The CDR3, as DNA: TGTGCCAGCAGTTATGTTGAGACTAGCCTCTCCTACGAGCAGTACTTC.

The chain recombines TRBV2 with TRBJ2-7, with a tentative D call TRBD1 (6 bases). Per germline, CDR1 SNHLY and CDR2 FYNNEI. Trimming shortened V by 3 bases and J by 3 bases, and 9 bases separated the two germline ends. The CDR3 sequence is 13 residues long. The CDR3, as DNA: TGTGCCAGCAGTGAGGCAGGGGACTACGAGCAGTACTTC. Translated: CASSEAGDYEQYF.

The V call is TRBV29-1, the J call TRBJ2-2, with D perhaps matching TRBD2 (7 bases). The germline V gene has CDR1 SQVTM and CDR2 ANQGSEA. V shed 4 bases and J shed 1 base, with 16 bases lying between them. The CDR3 covers 16 residues. CDR3 residues: CSVVVRGAGNTGELFF. The CDR3, as DNA: TGCAGCGTTGTAGTTCGGGGGGCGGGGAACACCGGGGAGCTGTTTTTT.

The chain employs TRBV7-8 and TRBJ2-5; TRBD1 matches at 7 bases. The CDR3 covers 18 residues. CDR1 and CDR2 from the germline V gene are SGHVS and FQNEAQ. V lost 2 bases to trimming and J lost 4 bases; unmatched junction nucleotides: 16. CDR3 loop: CASSLNQGDSYSGETQYF. CDR3 bases: TGTGCCAGCAGCTTAAATCAAGGGGACAGCTACAGTGGAGAGACCCAGTACTTC.

J is TRBJ1-2 and V is TRBV28; 7 positions agree with TRBD1. In germline, CDR1 is MDHEN, CDR2 SYDVKM. V lost 3 bases to trimming and J lost 2 bases; unmatched junction nucleotides: 6. The CDR3 consists of 15 residues. Written as DNA, the CDR3 is TGTGCCAGCAGTTTCCTAGGGACAGAGAACTATGGCTACACCTTC. Its translation: CASSFLGTENYGYTF.

J is TRBJ2-5 and V is TRBV11-1, with D uncertain. Per germline, CDR1 SGHAT and CDR2 FQDESV (reference sequence). Trimming stripped 2 bases from V and 5 bases from J, with 30 bases between. The CDR3 runs 20 residues. The CDR3 spells CASSLSSGQLVTVYGETQYF. The DNA of the CDR3 is TGTGCCAGCAGCTTATCGTCTGGGCAATTAGTAACTGTGTACGGGGAGACCCAGTACTTC.

The chain links TRBV4-1 to TRBJ2-7; D call uncertain. Germline CDR1 is MGHRA and CDR2 is YSYEKL. CDR3 length equals 14 residues. V dropped 5 bases and J dropped 0 bases, with 11 bases sitting between them. The DNA of the CDR3 is TGCGCCAGCAGCTCCTGGCCGAGCTCCTACGAGCAGTACTTC. Its protein is CASSSWPSSYEQYF.

The V gene is TRBV29-1, the J gene TRBJ2-7, with D possibly matching TRBD1 (5 bases). V lost 0 bases, J lost 2 bases, and 11 bases lay in between. CDR1 and CDR2 from the germline V gene are SQVTM and ANQGSEA. The CDR3 has 14 amino acids. CDR3 sequence reads: CSVEEGRETYEQYF. In DNA, the CDR3 is TGCAGCGTTGAAGAGGGCAGGGAAACCTACGAGCAGTACTTC.

The J gene is TRBJ1-4, the V gene TRBV12-3 or TRBV12-4, with 7 bases lining up with TRBD1. V shed 5 bases, J shed 3 bases, and the junction held 6 bases outside the gene matches. The CDR3 loop spans 15 amino acids. The CDR3 reads CASSHTGVSNEKLFF. The CDR3 region has the DNA TGTGCCAGCAGTCACACAGGGGTTTCTAATGAAAAACTGTTTTTT.

The CDR3 sequence: CASSTWRTGTYEQYF. CDR3 bases: TGTGCCAGTAGTACCTGGCGGACAGGTACCTACGAGCAGTACTTC. V gene TRBV19 combines with J gene TRBJ2-7; 7 bases align to TRBD1. CDR3 length: 15 amino acids. V was pared by 4 bases and J by 2 bases, with 8 bases of the junction left unmatched. CDR1 LNHDA and CDR2 SQIVND come from the germline V gene (reference sequence).

This clonotype was seen more than once but under ten times. V is TRBV19 and J is TRBJ2-7; 7 bases are shared with TRBD1. Germline assignment: CDR1 LNHDA and CDR2 SQIVND (reference sequence). Trimming cost V 6 bases and J 2 bases; bases outside gene matches: 7. The CDR3 runs to 14 residues. CDR3 nucleotides: TGTGCCAGTAGCCCCGGACAGGAAGCCTACGAGCAGTACTTC. It yields the protein CASSPGQEAYEQYF.

This chain joins TRBV6-1 and TRBJ1-5; unclear D gene. V lost 0 bases and J lost 6, with 12 bases in between. CDR1 is MNHNS and CDR2 is SASEGT in the germline V gene. This CDR3 region has 15 residues. The CDR3 coding sequence is TGTGCCAGCAGTGAAGCGGACGGGTCCAGTCAGCCCCAGCATTTT. This sequence encodes CASSEADGSSQPQHF.

The CDR3 nucleotides read TGTGCCAGTACCACAGGAGACGATTACTCTGAAGCTTTCTTT. It is translated as CASTTGDDYSEAFF. The V and J genes are TRBV19 and TRBJ1-1, with TRBD1 as a possible D gene (5 bases). Germline CDR1 reads LNHDA; CDR2 reads SQIVND (reference sequence). This CDR3 has 14 amino acids. The V gene lost 7 bases and the J gene lost 6 bases, with 18 bases spanning the gap.

This chain joins TRBV5-4 and TRBJ1-2, with D possibly matching TRBD1 (6 bases). CDR1 is SGHNT and CDR2 is YYREEE in the germline V gene (reference sequence). V lost 3 bases and J lost 9, with 15 bases in between. The length of the CDR3 is 13 residues. The CDR3 bases are TGTGCCAGCAGCTCGAGACAGGAGAGTAGCTACACCTTC. Encoded protein: CASSSRQESSYTF.

This clonotype occurred a few times. This rearrangement joins TRBV5-4 to TRBJ2-1; D is unclear. The CDR3 consists of 13 residues. V lost 4 bases, J lost 7 bases, and 12 bases lay in between. CDR1 and CDR2 from the germline V gene are SGHNT and YYREEE (reference sequence). The CDR3 spells CASSPAPWNEQFF. CDR3 DNA sequence: TGTGCCAGCAGCCCCGCCCCGTGGAATGAGCAGTTCTTC. The variable domain in full, completed from reference TRBV5-4 and TRBJ2-1, reads ETGVTQSPTHLIKTRGQQVTLRCSSQSGHNTVSWYQQALGQGPQFIFQYYREEENGRGNFPPRFSGLQFPNYSSELNVNALELDDSALYLCASSPAPWNEQFFGPGTRLTVL.

This chain connects TRBV28 to TRBJ2-2; 10 bases map to TRBD1. The CDR3 totals 16 residues. Germline CDR1 is MDHEN and CDR2 is SYDVKM. Trimming cost V 5 bases and J 6 bases; bases outside gene matches: 9. In nucleotides, the CDR3 is TGTGCCAGCAGTGTATCCGGGACAGGGGTGCCCGGGGAGCTGTTTTTT. Its protein product is CASSVSGTGVPGELFF.